Listed below are T cell receptor beta chains from one sample, sequenced in a study of CD8 T cells in acute hepatitis C reinfection. Sequencing was performed with immunoSEQ multiplex PCR; in TCRdb, only in-frame clones are kept and a portion is missing. Among approximately 39,000 clones listed, around nine tenths were seen once. Specimen: naive CD8+ T cells from PBMCs. The receptors come from a man younger than 45 with chronic hepatitis C. Each CDR3 is given with its conserved first and last residue. D genes are given only for firm matches. A clone size is listed for some rows: how often the clone was seen (once, few, many), or a class if it is expanded.

j_call: TRBJ2-1
clone_size: -
d_call: -
v_call: TRBV19
cdr3_nt: TGTGCCAGTAGTATTACCGACACCCACAATGAGCAGTTCTTC
cdr3_aa: CASSITDTHNEQFF

j_call: TRBJ2-2
clone_size: -
d_call: -
v_call: TRBV7-8
cdr3_nt: TGTGCCAGCAGCTTAGGGCGCGGGGGCAAGGACACCGGGGAGCTGTTTTTT
cdr3_aa: CASSLGRGGKDTGELFF

j_call: TRBJ2-1
clone_size: -
d_call: TRBD1
v_call: TRBV2
cdr3_nt: TGTGCCAGCAGGGGGGACAGCAATGAGCAGTTCTTC
cdr3_aa: CASRGDSNEQFF

j_call: TRBJ1-3
clone_size: once
d_call: -
v_call: TRBV13
cdr3_nt: TGTGCCAGCAGCTTAATCAACGGGGACACCATATATTTT
cdr3_aa: CASSLINGDTIYF

j_call: TRBJ2-5
clone_size: -
d_call: TRBD1
v_call: TRBV30
cdr3_nt: TGTGCCTGGGGGACAGGGTCGACCCAGTACTTC
cdr3_aa: CAWGTGSTQYF

j_call: TRBJ1-5
clone_size: -
d_call: -
v_call: TRBV6-1
cdr3_nt: TGTGCCAGCAGGATGCCTGGGGTGAGTCAGCCCCAGCATTTT
cdr3_aa: CASRMPGVSQPQHF

j_call: TRBJ2-5
clone_size: -
d_call: -
v_call: TRBV11-2
cdr3_nt: TGTGCCAGCAGCTTAGTAGGCCGTGGGAGGATTGAGACCCAGTACTTC
cdr3_aa: CASSLVGRGRIETQYF

j_call: TRBJ2-7
clone_size: -
d_call: -
v_call: TRBV4-1
cdr3_nt: TGCGCCAGCAGCCAAGATGCGGGGCCAGGGGCCTACTACGAGCAGTACTTC
cdr3_aa: CASSQDAGPGAYYEQYF

j_call: TRBJ2-7
clone_size: -
d_call: -
v_call: TRBV4-3
cdr3_nt: TGCGCCAGCAGCCCAACAGGGAGCGAGCAGTACTTC
cdr3_aa: CASSPTGSEQYF

j_call: TRBJ1-1
clone_size: -
d_call: -
v_call: TRBV5-5
cdr3_nt: TGTGCCAGCAGCTTGGCAGGTTTCACTGAAGCTTTCTTT
cdr3_aa: CASSLAGFTEAFF

j_call: TRBJ1-1
clone_size: -
d_call: -
v_call: TRBV6-1
cdr3_nt: TGTGCCAGCATCGTCAGGGGTTCGACTGAAGCTTTCTTT
cdr3_aa: CASIVRGSTEAFF

j_call: TRBJ2-7
clone_size: few
d_call: -
v_call: TRBV19
cdr3_nt: TGTGCCAGTAGTATGGGACCCATCCTCGAGCAGTACTTC
cdr3_aa: CASSMGPILEQYF

j_call: TRBJ2-7
clone_size: -
d_call: -
v_call: TRBV15
cdr3_nt: TGTGCCACCAGCAGAGATCAGGGAGCGTTTGCCTACGAGCAGTACTTC
cdr3_aa: CATSRDQGAFAYEQYF

j_call: TRBJ2-1
clone_size: -
d_call: -
v_call: TRBV7-7
cdr3_nt: TGTGCTAGCAGCTTGGAAGGGTTACCCTACAATGAGCAGTTCTTC
cdr3_aa: CASSLEGLPYNEQFF

j_call: TRBJ2-7
clone_size: -
d_call: TRBD2
v_call: TRBV2
cdr3_nt: TGTGCCAGCAGTGAATCCGCGGGGGACTACGAGCAGTACTTC
cdr3_aa: CASSESAGDYEQYF

j_call: TRBJ2-3
clone_size: once
d_call: -
v_call: TRBV5-4
cdr3_nt: TGTGCCAGCAGCTCGCGACAGGAACCCCTCACAGATACGCAGTATTTT
cdr3_aa: CASSSRQEPLTDTQYF

j_call: TRBJ2-7
clone_size: -
d_call: TRBD1
v_call: TRBV6-5
cdr3_nt: TGTGCCAGCAGTGTGGGACAGGGGGTGAACGAGCAGTACTTC
cdr3_aa: CASSVGQGVNEQYF

j_call: TRBJ1-1
clone_size: few
d_call: TRBD1
v_call: TRBV19
cdr3_nt: TGTGCCAGTAGCTGGACAGGATCTGCTGAAGCTTTCTTT
cdr3_aa: CASSWTGSAEAFF

j_call: TRBJ1-2
clone_size: few
d_call: -
v_call: TRBV7-9
cdr3_nt: TGTGCCAGCAGCTTATTGGGGGCAGGGAATTATGGCTACACCTTC
cdr3_aa: CASSLLGAGNYGYTF

j_call: TRBJ2-7
clone_size: -
d_call: -
v_call: TRBV15
cdr3_nt: TGTGCCACCAGCAGAGGGGCAGAAAACATCTACGAGCAGTACTTC
cdr3_aa: CATSRGAENIYEQYF

j_call: TRBJ1-3
clone_size: -
d_call: TRBD1
v_call: TRBV27
cdr3_nt: TGTGCCAGCAGTTTATTCGGGACAGGGGCTGGAAACACCATATATTTT
cdr3_aa: CASSLFGTGAGNTIYF

j_call: TRBJ2-3
clone_size: once
d_call: -
v_call: TRBV6-6
cdr3_nt: TGTGCCAGCAGTTACAATCCAGGTACAGATACGCAGTATTTT
cdr3_aa: CASSYNPGTDTQYF

j_call: TRBJ1-1
clone_size: once
d_call: -
v_call: TRBV27
cdr3_nt: TGTGCCAGCAGTTTATCACAGGGCTGGGAAGCTTTCTTT
cdr3_aa: CASSLSQGWEAFF

j_call: TRBJ1-1
clone_size: -
d_call: -
v_call: TRBV4-1
cdr3_nt: TGCGCCAGCAGCCAAGGGCCACAGATGAACACTGAAGCTTTCTTT
cdr3_aa: CASSQGPQMNTEAFF

j_call: TRBJ2-6
clone_size: -
d_call: TRBD1
v_call: TRBV7-6
cdr3_nt: TGTGCCAGCAGCTTGGCGGGACAGGTGTCCTCTGGGGCCAACGTCCTGACTTTC
cdr3_aa: CASSLAGQVSSGANVLTF

j_call: TRBJ2-1
clone_size: -
d_call: TRBD2
v_call: TRBV11-2
cdr3_nt: TGTGCCAGCAGCTTAGAGGGGGCTAGCGGGGTGAATGAGCAGTTCTTC
cdr3_aa: CASSLEGASGVNEQFF

j_call: TRBJ1-2
clone_size: few
d_call: -
v_call: TRBV29-1
cdr3_nt: TGCAGCGTTGTCCCTGCAGGGTATGGCTACACCTTC
cdr3_aa: CSVVPAGYGYTF

j_call: TRBJ2-3
clone_size: once
d_call: TRBD2
v_call: TRBV5-1
cdr3_nt: TGCGCCAGCAGCTTGGGGCTAGCGGGAGTGACAGATACGCAGTATTTT
cdr3_aa: CASSLGLAGVTDTQYF

j_call: TRBJ2-5
clone_size: -
d_call: TRBD2
v_call: TRBV7-8
cdr3_nt: TGTGCCAGCAGCTTGCCGGGACTAGCGGAAGAGACCCAGTACTTC
cdr3_aa: CASSLPGLAEETQYF

j_call: TRBJ2-7
clone_size: -
d_call: -
v_call: TRBV7-8
cdr3_nt: TGTGCCAGCAGCTTATCGCAGGCAGTGCCCTACGAGCAGTACTTC
cdr3_aa: CASSLSQAVPYEQYF

j_call: TRBJ1-3
clone_size: once
d_call: -
v_call: TRBV27
cdr3_nt: TGTGCCAGCAGTTTTGGGGGCGCATCTGGAAACACCATATATTTT
cdr3_aa: CASSFGGASGNTIYF

j_call: TRBJ2-1
clone_size: -
d_call: -
v_call: TRBV19
cdr3_nt: TGTGCCAGTAGTATCTGGGGCAATGAGCAGTTCTTC
cdr3_aa: CASSIWGNEQFF

j_call: TRBJ2-7
clone_size: once
d_call: -
v_call: TRBV30
cdr3_nt: TGTGCCTGGAGTGTAAATGGAGCCTACGAGCAGTACTTC
cdr3_aa: CAWSVNGAYEQYF

j_call: TRBJ2-2
clone_size: -
d_call: -
v_call: TRBV2
cdr3_nt: TGTGCCAGCATCAAAAGTCGGGAAACGAACACCGGGGAGCTGTTTTTT
cdr3_aa: CASIKSRETNTGELFF

j_call: TRBJ2-7
clone_size: -
d_call: TRBD1
v_call: TRBV6-5
cdr3_nt: TGTGCCAGCAGTCCAGGGGGCCCGGCCTACGAGCAGTACTTC
cdr3_aa: CASSPGGPAYEQYF

j_call: TRBJ2-5
clone_size: -
d_call: -
v_call: TRBV9
cdr3_nt: TGTGCCAGCAGCCTTGGGAGTCAAGAGACCCAGTACTTC
cdr3_aa: CASSLGSQETQYF

j_call: TRBJ2-1
clone_size: -
d_call: TRBD2
v_call: TRBV2
cdr3_nt: TGTGCCAGCAGAGACGTCCCGGGACTAGGCTCGAATGAGCAGTTCTTC
cdr3_aa: CASRDVPGLGSNEQFF

j_call: TRBJ2-1
clone_size: -
d_call: -
v_call: TRBV28
cdr3_nt: TGTGCCAGCAGTCCCGGGACACCAACCTACAATGAGCAGTTCTTC
cdr3_aa: CASSPGTPTYNEQFF

j_call: TRBJ2-2
clone_size: once
d_call: TRBD2
v_call: TRBV9
cdr3_nt: TGTGCCAGCAGGGCGACTAGCGGGAACACCGGGGAGCTGTTTTTT
cdr3_aa: CASRATSGNTGELFF

j_call: TRBJ2-7
clone_size: -
d_call: -
v_call: TRBV7-2
cdr3_nt: TGTGCCAGCAGCTTAGGGCCAGGGAGCTCCTACGAGCAGTACTTC
cdr3_aa: CASSLGPGSSYEQYF

j_call: TRBJ2-1
clone_size: -
d_call: -
v_call: TRBV5-4
cdr3_nt: TGTGCCAGCAGCCCCGGGCGGGGTGGTTCCTACAATGAGCAGTTCTTC
cdr3_aa: CASSPGRGGSYNEQFF

j_call: TRBJ2-1
clone_size: -
d_call: -
v_call: TRBV9
cdr3_nt: TGTGCCAGCAGCCCTTACTCCACGAGCTCCTACAATGAGCAGTTCTTC
cdr3_aa: CASSPYSTSSYNEQFF

j_call: TRBJ1-1
clone_size: -
d_call: -
v_call: TRBV6-5
cdr3_nt: TGTGCCAGCAGTTCTCCGCTGGGACGGTTGAACACTGAAGCTTTCTTT
cdr3_aa: CASSSPLGRLNTEAFF

j_call: TRBJ2-2
clone_size: -
d_call: -
v_call: TRBV2
cdr3_nt: TGTGCCAGCAGCGGACGGGAGCTGTTTTTT
cdr3_aa: CASSGRELFF

j_call: TRBJ2-5
clone_size: -
d_call: TRBD2
v_call: TRBV4-2
cdr3_nt: TGTGCCAGCAGCGACTATTTAACTAGCGGGAGCGGTGAGACCCAGTACTTC
cdr3_aa: CASSDYLTSGSGETQYF

j_call: TRBJ2-7
clone_size: -
d_call: -
v_call: TRBV6-6
cdr3_nt: TGTGCCAGCAGTCCCCCCCAGCGGGCCCCCTACGAGCAGTACTTC
cdr3_aa: CASSPPQRAPYEQYF

j_call: TRBJ1-3
clone_size: once
d_call: TRBD1
v_call: TRBV5-6
cdr3_nt: TGTGCCAGCAGCTTCGGGACAGGGCCAGGAAACACCATATATTTT
cdr3_aa: CASSFGTGPGNTIYF

j_call: TRBJ2-1
clone_size: -
d_call: TRBD1
v_call: TRBV4-1
cdr3_nt: TGCGCCAGCAGCCAACTGACAGGGGTTAACAATGAGCAGTTCTTC
cdr3_aa: CASSQLTGVNNEQFF

j_call: TRBJ2-4
clone_size: -
d_call: TRBD2
v_call: TRBV6-5
cdr3_nt: TGTGCCAGCAGTTATGGGTCGGGGGGCAAAAACATTCAGTACTTC
cdr3_aa: CASSYGSGGKNIQYF

j_call: TRBJ1-2
clone_size: few
d_call: -
v_call: TRBV7-9
cdr3_nt: TGTGCCAGCACCATAGCTAACTATGGCTACACCTTC
cdr3_aa: CASTIANYGYTF

j_call: TRBJ1-6
clone_size: -
d_call: -
v_call: TRBV6-6
cdr3_nt: TGTGCCACCTACGGAGTCAAAGATAATTCACCCCTCCACTTT
cdr3_aa: CATYGVKDNSPLHF

j_call: TRBJ2-7
clone_size: -
d_call: TRBD1
v_call: TRBV7-9
cdr3_nt: TGTGCCAGCAGCTTAGGGACAGGGGGATCCTACGAGCAGTACTTC
cdr3_aa: CASSLGTGGSYEQYF

j_call: TRBJ1-2
clone_size: -
d_call: -
v_call: TRBV19
cdr3_nt: TGTGCCAGTAGTATGTCGTCAAACTATGGCTACACCTTC
cdr3_aa: CASSMSSNYGYTF

j_call: TRBJ1-2
clone_size: -
d_call: -
v_call: TRBV15
cdr3_nt: TGTGCCACCAGCAGAGATCGGACAGAATATGGCTACACCTTC
cdr3_aa: CATSRDRTEYGYTF

j_call: TRBJ2-3
clone_size: -
d_call: TRBD1
v_call: TRBV5-6
cdr3_nt: TGTGCCAGCAGCCTCCTTGGCAGGGGGACAGATACGCAGTATTTT
cdr3_aa: CASSLLGRGTDTQYF

j_call: TRBJ2-7
clone_size: -
d_call: -
v_call: TRBV5-8
cdr3_nt: TGTGCCAGCAGCTTGGGCAGCTCCTACGAGCAGTACTTC
cdr3_aa: CASSLGSSYEQYF

j_call: TRBJ1-1
clone_size: -
d_call: -
v_call: TRBV2
cdr3_nt: TGTGCCAGCAGTGGAGCTCTCACTGAAGCTTTCTTT
cdr3_aa: CASSGALTEAFF

j_call: TRBJ1-2
clone_size: -
d_call: TRBD1
v_call: TRBV6-1
cdr3_nt: TGTGCCAGCAGACTAACCGGGACAGCTAACTATGGCTACACCTTC
cdr3_aa: CASRLTGTANYGYTF

j_call: TRBJ1-5
clone_size: -
d_call: -
v_call: TRBV21-1
cdr3_nt: TGTGCCAGCAGCAAAGCCATAAGAAGGGATCAGCCCCAGCATTTT
cdr3_aa: CASSKAIRRDQPQHF

j_call: TRBJ1-4
clone_size: -
d_call: -
v_call: TRBV7-9
cdr3_nt: TGTGCCAGCAGCCCCGCGGTGATTGGAGAAAAACTGTTTTTT
cdr3_aa: CASSPAVIGEKLFF